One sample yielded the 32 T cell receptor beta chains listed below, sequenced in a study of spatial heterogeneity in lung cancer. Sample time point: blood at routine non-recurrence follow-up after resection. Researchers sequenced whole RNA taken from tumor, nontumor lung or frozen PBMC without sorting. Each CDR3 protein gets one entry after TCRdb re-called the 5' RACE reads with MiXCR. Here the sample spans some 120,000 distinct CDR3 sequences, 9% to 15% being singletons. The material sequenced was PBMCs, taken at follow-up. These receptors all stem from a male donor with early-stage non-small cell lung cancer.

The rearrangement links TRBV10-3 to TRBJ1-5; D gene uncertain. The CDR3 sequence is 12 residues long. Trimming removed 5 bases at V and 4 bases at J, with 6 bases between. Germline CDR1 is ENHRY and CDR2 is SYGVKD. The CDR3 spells CAISPDNQPQHF. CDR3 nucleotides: TGTGCCATCAGTCCAGATAATCAGCCCCAGCATTTT.

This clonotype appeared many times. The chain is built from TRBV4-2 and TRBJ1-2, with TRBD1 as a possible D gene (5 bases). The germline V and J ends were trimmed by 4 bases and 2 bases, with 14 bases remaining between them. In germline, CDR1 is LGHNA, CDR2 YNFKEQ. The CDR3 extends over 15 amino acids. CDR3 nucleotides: TGTGCCAGCAGCCCCGTGAGGGGAACGAACTATGGCTACACCTTC. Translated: CASSPVRGTNYGYTF.

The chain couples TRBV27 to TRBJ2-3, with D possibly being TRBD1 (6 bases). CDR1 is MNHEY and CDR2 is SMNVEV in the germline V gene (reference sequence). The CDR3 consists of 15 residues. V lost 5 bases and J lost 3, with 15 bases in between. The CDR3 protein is CASSPPTGTTDTQYF. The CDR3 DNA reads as TGTGCCAGCAGTCCCCCGACAGGCACTACAGATACGCAGTATTTT.

CDR3 loop: CASRAGYEQYF. CDR3 in DNA: TGTGCCAGCAGGGCAGGTTACGAGCAGTACTTC. The V call is TRBV28, the J call TRBJ2-7, with no clear D. V gave up 6 bases and J gave up 4 bases, with 7 bases separating them. CDR3 size: 11 residues. Per germline, CDR1 MDHEN and CDR2 SYDVKM.

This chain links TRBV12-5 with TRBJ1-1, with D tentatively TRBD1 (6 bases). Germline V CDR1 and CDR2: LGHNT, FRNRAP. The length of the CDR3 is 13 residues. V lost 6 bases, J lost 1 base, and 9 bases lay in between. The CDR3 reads CASGRDTNTEAFF. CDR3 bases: TGTGCTAGTGGCCGGGACACGAACACTGAAGCTTTCTTT.

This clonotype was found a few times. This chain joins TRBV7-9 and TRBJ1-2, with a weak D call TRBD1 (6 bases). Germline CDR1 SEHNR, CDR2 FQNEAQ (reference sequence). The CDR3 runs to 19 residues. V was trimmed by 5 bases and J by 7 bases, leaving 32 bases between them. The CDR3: CASSRRTGPTSTVFRGYTF. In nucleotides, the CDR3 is TGTGCCAGCAGCCGACGAACAGGGCCCACGTCAACGGTTTTTCGTGGCTACACCTTC.

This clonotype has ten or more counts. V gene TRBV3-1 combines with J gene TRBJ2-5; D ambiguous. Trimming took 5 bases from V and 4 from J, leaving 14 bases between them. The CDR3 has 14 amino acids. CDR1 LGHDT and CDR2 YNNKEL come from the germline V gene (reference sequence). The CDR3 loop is CASSSRRVSETQYF. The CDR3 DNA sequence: TGTGCCAGCAGCTCTAGAAGGGTGTCAGAGACCCAGTACTTC.

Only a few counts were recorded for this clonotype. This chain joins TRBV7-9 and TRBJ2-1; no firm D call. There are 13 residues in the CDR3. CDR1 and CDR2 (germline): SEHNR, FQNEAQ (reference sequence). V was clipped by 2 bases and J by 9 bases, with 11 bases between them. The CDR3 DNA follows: TGTGCCAGCAGCTTACAAGCAGCCAGTGAGCAGTTCTTC. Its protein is CASSLQAASEQFF.

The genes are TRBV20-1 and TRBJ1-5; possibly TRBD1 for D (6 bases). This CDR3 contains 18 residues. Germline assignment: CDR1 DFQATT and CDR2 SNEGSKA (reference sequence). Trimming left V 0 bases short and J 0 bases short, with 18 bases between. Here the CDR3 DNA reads TGCAGTGCTAGAGATGGGGGCGGGAAGGGGTATAGCAATCAGCCCCAGCATTTT. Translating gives CSARDGGGKGYSNQPQHF.

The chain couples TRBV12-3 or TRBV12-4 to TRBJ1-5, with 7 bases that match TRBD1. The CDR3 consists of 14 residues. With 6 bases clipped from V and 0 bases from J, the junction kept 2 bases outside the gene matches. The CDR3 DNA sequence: TGTGCCAGCAGCCGGGACAGTAGCAATCAGCCCCAGCATTTT. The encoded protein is CASSRDSSNQPQHF.

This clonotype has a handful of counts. The CDR3 sequence is CSARGADRVSEQYF. The DNA of the CDR3 is TGCAGTGCTAGAGGCGCCGACAGGGTCAGCGAGCAGTACTTC. The gene calls are TRBV20-1 and TRBJ2-7, with TRBD1 matching 7 bases. CDR1 and CDR2 (germline): DFQATT, SNEGSKA (reference sequence). The CDR3 runs 14 residues. The V and J ends lost 1 base and 6 bases, in that order; junction bases with no gene match: 9.

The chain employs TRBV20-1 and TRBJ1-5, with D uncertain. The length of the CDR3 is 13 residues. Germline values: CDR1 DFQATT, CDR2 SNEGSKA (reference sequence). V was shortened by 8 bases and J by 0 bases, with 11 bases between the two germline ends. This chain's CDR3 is CSLAGRSNQPQHF. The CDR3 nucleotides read TGCAGTCTGGCAGGCCGTAGCAATCAGCCCCAGCATTTT.

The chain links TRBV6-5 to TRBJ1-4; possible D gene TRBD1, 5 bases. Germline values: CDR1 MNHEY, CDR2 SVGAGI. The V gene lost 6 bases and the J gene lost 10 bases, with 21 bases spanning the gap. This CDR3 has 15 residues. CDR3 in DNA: TGTGCCAGCAGACAGACAGTTCCTGAAACGGGAAAACTGTTTTTT. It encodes CASRQTVPETGKLFF.

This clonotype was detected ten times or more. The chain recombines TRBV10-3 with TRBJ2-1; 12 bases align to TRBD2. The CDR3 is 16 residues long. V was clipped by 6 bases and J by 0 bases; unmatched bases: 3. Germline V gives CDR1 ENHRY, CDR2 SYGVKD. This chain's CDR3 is CAIRTSGGSSYNEQFF. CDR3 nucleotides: TGTGCCATCAGGACTAGCGGGGGTAGCTCCTACAATGAGCAGTTCTTC.

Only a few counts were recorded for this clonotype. CDR3 coding DNA: TGTGCCAGCAGCGTAGGGTCGCGGGCCTACGAGCAGTACTTC. Its translation: CASSVGSRAYEQYF. The chain recombines TRBV9 with TRBJ2-7, with D perhaps matching TRBD2 (5 bases). Germline V gene lookup returns CDR1 SGDLS and CDR2 YYNGEE. With 0 bases removed from V and 2 bases from J, the gap between germline ends came to 9 bases. The CDR3 covers 14 residues.

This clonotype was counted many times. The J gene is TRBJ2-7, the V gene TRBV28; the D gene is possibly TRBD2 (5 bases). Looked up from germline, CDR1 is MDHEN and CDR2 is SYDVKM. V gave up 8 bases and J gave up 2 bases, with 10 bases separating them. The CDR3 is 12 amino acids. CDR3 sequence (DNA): TGTGCCAGCCGGTCGAGGGCCTACGAGCAGTACTTC. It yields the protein CASRSRAYEQYF.

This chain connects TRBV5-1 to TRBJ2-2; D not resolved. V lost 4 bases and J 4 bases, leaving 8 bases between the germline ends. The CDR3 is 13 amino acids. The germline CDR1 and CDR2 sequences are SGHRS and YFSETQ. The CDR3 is CASSPLSTGELFF. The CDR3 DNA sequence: TGCGCCAGCAGCCCACTCTCCACCGGGGAGCTGTTTTTT.

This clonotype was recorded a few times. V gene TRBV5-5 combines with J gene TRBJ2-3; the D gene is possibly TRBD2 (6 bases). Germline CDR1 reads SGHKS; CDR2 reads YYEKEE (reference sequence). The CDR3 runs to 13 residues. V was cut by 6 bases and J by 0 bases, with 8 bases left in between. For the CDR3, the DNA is TGTGCCAGCAAGGAGGGTAGCACAGATACGCAGTATTTT. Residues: CASKEGSTDTQYF.

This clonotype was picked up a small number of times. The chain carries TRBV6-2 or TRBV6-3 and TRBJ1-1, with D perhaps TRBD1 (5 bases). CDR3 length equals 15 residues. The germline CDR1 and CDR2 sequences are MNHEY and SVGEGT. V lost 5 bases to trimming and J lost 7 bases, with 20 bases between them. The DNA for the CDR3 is TGTGCCAGCAGTAAGAACCAACCTCAGGGAATTGAAGCTTTCTTT. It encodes CASSKNQPQGIEAFF.

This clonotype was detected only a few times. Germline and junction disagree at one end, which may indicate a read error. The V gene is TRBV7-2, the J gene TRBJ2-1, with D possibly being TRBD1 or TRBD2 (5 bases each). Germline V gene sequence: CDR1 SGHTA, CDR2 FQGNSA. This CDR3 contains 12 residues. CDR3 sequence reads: CASSSSGDPRVF. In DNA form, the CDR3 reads TGTGCCAGCAGCTCCTCCGGGGACCCCCGAGTCTTC.

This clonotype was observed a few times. The CDR3 region has the DNA TGCAGTGCTAGAGATCCTAGCGGGGGCCTTCGGGGAGATACGCAGTATTTT. It translates to CSARDPSGGLRGDTQYF. The chain has TRBV20-1 and TRBJ2-3; 10 nucleotides agree with TRBD2. The length of the CDR3 is 17 residues. After removal of 0 bases from V and 5 bases from J, the junction contained 11 bases not matched to a gene. In germline, CDR1 is DFQATT, CDR2 SNEGSKA (reference sequence).

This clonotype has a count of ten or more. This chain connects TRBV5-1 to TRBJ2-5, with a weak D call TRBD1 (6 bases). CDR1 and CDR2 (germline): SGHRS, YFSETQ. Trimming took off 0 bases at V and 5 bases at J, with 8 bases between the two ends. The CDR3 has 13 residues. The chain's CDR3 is CASSLGQAETQYF. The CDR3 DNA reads TGCGCCAGCAGCTTGGGACAGGCGGAGACCCAGTACTTC.

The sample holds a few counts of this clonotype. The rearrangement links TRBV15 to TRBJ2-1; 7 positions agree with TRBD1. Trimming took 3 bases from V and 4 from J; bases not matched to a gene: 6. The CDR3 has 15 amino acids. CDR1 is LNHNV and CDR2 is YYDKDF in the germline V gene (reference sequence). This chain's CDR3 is CATSSRQGLYNEQFF. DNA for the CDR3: TGTGCCACCAGCAGTCGACAGGGCCTTTACAATGAGCAGTTCTTC. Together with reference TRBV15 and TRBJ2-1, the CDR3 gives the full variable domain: DAMVIQNPRYQVTQFGKPVTLSCSQTLNHNVMYWYQQKSSQAPKLLFHYYDKDFNNEADTPDNFQSRRPNTSFCFLDIRSPGLGDTAMYLCATSSRQGLYNEQFFGPGTRLTVL.

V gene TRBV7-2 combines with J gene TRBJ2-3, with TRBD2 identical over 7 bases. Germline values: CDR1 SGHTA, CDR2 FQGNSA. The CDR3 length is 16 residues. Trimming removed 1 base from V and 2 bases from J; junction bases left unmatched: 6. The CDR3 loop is CASSLVGGGPTDTQYF. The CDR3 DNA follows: TGTGCCAGCAGCTTAGTCGGCGGGGGACCCACAGATACGCAGTATTTT.

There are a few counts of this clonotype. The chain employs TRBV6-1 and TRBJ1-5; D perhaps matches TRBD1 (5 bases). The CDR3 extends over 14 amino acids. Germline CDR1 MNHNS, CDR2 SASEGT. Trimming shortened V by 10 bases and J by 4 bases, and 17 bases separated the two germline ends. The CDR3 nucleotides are TGTGCCATATGGGGGAGGCAGGCGAATCAGCCCCAGCATTTT. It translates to CAIWGRQANQPQHF.

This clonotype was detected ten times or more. In DNA, the CDR3 is TGCGCCAGCAGTCCTTCATACACAAACCAAGAGACCCAGTACTTC. Its protein product is CASSPSYTNQETQYF. The chain combines TRBV10-2 with TRBJ2-5; D gene ambiguous. Trimming shortened V by 5 bases and J by 0 bases, and 13 bases separated the two germline ends. The CDR3 has 15 amino acids. The germline V gene has CDR1 WSHSY and CDR2 SAAADI.

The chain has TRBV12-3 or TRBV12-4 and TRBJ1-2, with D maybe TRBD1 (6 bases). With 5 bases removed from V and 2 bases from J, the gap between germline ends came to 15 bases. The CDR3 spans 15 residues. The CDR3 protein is CASSPPFTGNYGYTF. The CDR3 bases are TGTGCCAGCAGTCCCCCCTTTACAGGGAACTATGGCTACACCTTC.

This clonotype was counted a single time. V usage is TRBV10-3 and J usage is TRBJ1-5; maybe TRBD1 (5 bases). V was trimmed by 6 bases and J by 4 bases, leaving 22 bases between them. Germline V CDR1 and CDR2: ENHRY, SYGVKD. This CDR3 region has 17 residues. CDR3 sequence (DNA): TGTGCCATCAGGGACACAGGAGTCGGGGAGGGAAATCAGCCCCAGCATTTT. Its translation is CAIRDTGVGEGNQPQHF.

CDR3 sequence: CASRTVAKNIQYF. Written as DNA, the CDR3 is TGTGCCAGCAGGACAGTAGCCAAAAACATTCAGTACTTC. This sequence joins TRBV6-5 and TRBJ2-4, with D possibly matching TRBD1 (5 bases). Germline CDR1 reads MNHEY; CDR2 reads SVGAGI. This CDR3 has 13 residues. Trimming stripped 6 bases from V and 0 bases from J, with 6 bases between.

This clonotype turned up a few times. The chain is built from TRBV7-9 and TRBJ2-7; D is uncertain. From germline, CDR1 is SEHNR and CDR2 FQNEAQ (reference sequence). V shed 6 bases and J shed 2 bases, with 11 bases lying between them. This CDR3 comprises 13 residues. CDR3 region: CASRIDGPYEQYF. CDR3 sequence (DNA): TGTGCCAGCAGGATAGACGGACCCTACGAGCAGTACTTC.

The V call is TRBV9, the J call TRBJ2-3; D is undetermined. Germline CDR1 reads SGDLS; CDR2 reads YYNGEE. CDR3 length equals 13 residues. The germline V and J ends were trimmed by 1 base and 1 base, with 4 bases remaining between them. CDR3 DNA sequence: TGTGCCAGCAGCGTACCAGGCACAGATACGCAGTATTTT. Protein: CASSVPGTDTQYF.

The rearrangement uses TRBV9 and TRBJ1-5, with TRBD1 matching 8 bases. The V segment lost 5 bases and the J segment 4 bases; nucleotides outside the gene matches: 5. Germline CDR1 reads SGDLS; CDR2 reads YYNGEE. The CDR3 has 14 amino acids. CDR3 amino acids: CASSSDRGNQPQHF. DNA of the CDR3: TGTGCCAGCAGTTCCGACAGGGGAAATCAGCCCCAGCATTTT. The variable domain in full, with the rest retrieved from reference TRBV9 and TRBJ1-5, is DSGVTQTPKHLITATGQRVTLRCSPRSGDLSVYWYQQSLDQGLQFLIQYYNGEERAKGNILERFSAQQFPDLHSELNLSSLELGDSALYFCASSSDRGNQPQHFGDGTRLSIL.